Sequencing of this T cell receptor beta chain was carried out in a study of human T cells and chemical hapten exposure. Study at large: Among samples, TCR yields varied mainly because of small differences in pooled library volume. Broader study findings: Relative to controls, expanded TCRs formed significantly more large CDR3 similarity clusters. The presence of alopecia in the donors means their immune response may differ from healthy people's.

Time point specified: patch test 1, 2 weeks after DPC sensitization. As for treatment: therapeutic diphenylcyclopropenone sensitization with weekly scalp DPC. The authors extracted total RNA from unfractionated whole blood. This clonotype has at least ten counts. Its antigen is undetermined. MiXCR was run by TCRdb on the RACE reads, yielding one entry per CDR3 protein. The repertoire holds approximately 350,000 distinct CDR3 sequences, with around 7% as singletons. CDR3 length: 14 residues. The germline V gene has CDR1 SGHTA and CDR2 FQGNSA. V dropped 1 base and J dropped 0 bases, with 3 bases sitting between them.

The sample was whole blood, taken in connection with sensitization to the hapten diphenylcyclopropenone (DPC). The receptor was derived from a woman aged 18 to 35 with alopecia areata. Some clones in this sample may be carry-over from other donors' samples. The chain links TRBV7-2 to TRBJ1-4; D is unclear. The DNA of the CDR3 is TGTGCCAGCAGCTTAGGTGCAACTAATGAAAAACTGTTTTTT. Its protein is CASSLGATNEKLFF. The full variable domain, completed using reference TRBV7-2 and TRBJ1-4, is GAGVSQSPSNKVTEKGKDVELRCDPISGHTALYWYRQSLGQGLEFLIYFQGNSAPDKSGLPSDRFSAERTGGSVSTLTIQRTQQEDSAVYLCASSLGATNEKLFFGSGTQLSVL.